The 15 T cell receptor beta chains in this list originate from one sample, sequenced in a study of T cells in Graves' hyperthyroidism and ophthalmopathy. The TCR beta CDR3 regions underwent amplification using RNA transcripts as the source. First-round RT-PCR with HTBI primers amplified the TCR CDR3 region. TCRdb re-called the multiplex PCR reads through MiXCR, storing one row per CDR3 protein. The sample lists hundreds of thousands of distinct CDR3 sequences, 12% to 15% occurring once. Sample: blood. The receptors stem from a woman between 18 and 29 years old with Graves' hyperthyroidism.

This clonotype was seen more than once but under ten times. This sequence joins TRBV9 and TRBJ2-7, with 10 bases matching TRBD1. This CDR3 comprises 15 residues. The germline gives CDR1 SGDLS, CDR2 YYNGEE. Germline trimming cut 2 bases from V and 4 bases from J; bases unmatched to any gene: 6. The CDR3 here is CASSVGGTGEYEQYF. The CDR3 DNA is TGTGCCAGCAGCGTGGGAGGGACAGGGGAGTACGAGCAGTACTTC.

The rearrangement links TRBV24-1 to TRBJ1-5, with a tentative D call TRBD1 (6 bases). Germline CDR1 reads KGHDR; CDR2 reads SFDVKD. The CDR3 totals 15 residues. V lost 3 bases, J lost 2 bases, and 10 bases lay in between. The CDR3 DNA reads as TGTGCCACCAGTGATCAGGGGACGGGCAATCAGCCCCAGCATTTT. Amino acid sequence: CATSDQGTGNQPQHF.

In its sample, this clonotype was seen many times. One junction end disagrees with the germline gene, perhaps due to a read error. The chain joins TRBV6-1 to TRBJ2-2; the D gene could be TRBD1 or TRBD2 (5 bases each). The germline gives CDR1 MNHNS, CDR2 SASEGT. There are 16 residues in the CDR3. The CDR3 bases are TGTGCCAGCGCCCTATACCGGGACGTGGACACCGGGGAGCTGTCTTTT. It codes for CASALYRDVDTGELSF.

This clonotype has ten or more counts. The CDR3 reads CACSAGSNQPQHF. Written as DNA, the CDR3 is TGTGCCTGTTCGGCAGGGAGCAATCAGCCCCAGCATTTT. This chain links TRBV6-1 with TRBJ1-5, with a possible D match to TRBD1 (5 bases). From germline, CDR1 is MNHNS and CDR2 SASEGT. V was pared by 11 bases and J by 1 base, with 12 bases between. This CDR3 spans 13 amino acids.

This clonotype was counted at least ten times. The chain combines TRBV2 with TRBJ2-5; D gene unclear. This CDR3 has 13 amino acids. From germline, CDR1 is SNHLY and CDR2 FYNNEI. V lost 2 bases, J lost 2 bases, and 6 bases lay in between. CDR3 nucleotides: TGTGCCAGCAGTGAAACGTGGCAAGAGACCCAGTACTTC. Translated, it gives CASSETWQETQYF.

This clonotype was recorded at least ten times. The chain is built from TRBV28 and TRBJ2-7; D gene unclear. The CDR3 runs to 10 residues. CDR1 is MDHEN, CDR2 SYDVKM, per germline. The V and J ends lost 6 bases and 5 bases respectively, with 5 bases between them. The chain's CDR3 is CASRGDEQYF. CDR3 DNA sequence: TGTGCCAGCAGAGGAGACGAGCAGTACTTC.

V usage is TRBV6-5 and J usage is TRBJ1-2; D uncertain. The V end was cut by 2 bases, the J end by 6 bases, with 13 bases between. The length of the CDR3 is 14 residues. Germline V gene data show CDR1 as MNHEY and CDR2 as SVGAGI. The CDR3 region is CASSYLPGRNGYTF. CDR3 in DNA: TGTGCCAGCAGTTACCTCCCCGGGAGAAATGGCTACACCTTC.

This clonotype occurred many times. The genes are TRBV2 and TRBJ2-1, with 12 bases that match TRBD2. V gave up 6 bases and J gave up 7 bases; unmatched junction bases: 7. The CDR3 sequence is 15 residues long. CDR1 and CDR2 from the germline V gene are SNHLY and FYNNEI. The CDR3 region has the DNA TGTGCCAGCAGAGGAACTAGCGGGAGGTCAAATGAGCAGTTCTTC. This sequence encodes CASRGTSGRSNEQFF.

This clonotype was recorded at least ten times. This rearrangement joins TRBV11-2 to TRBJ2-1; unclear D gene. The CDR3 is 15 residues long. CDR1 is SGHAT, CDR2 FQNNGV, per germline. V was trimmed by 5 bases and J by 0 bases, leaving 11 bases between them. The CDR3 DNA reads as TGTGCCAGCAGCCTACCCTCCGTCTCCTACAATGAGCAGTTCTTC. As protein: CASSLPSVSYNEQFF.

V usage is TRBV28 and J usage is TRBJ2-7, with D possibly matching TRBD2 (6 bases). Per germline, CDR1 MDHEN and CDR2 SYDVKM. Trimming cost V 7 bases and J 4 bases, with 17 bases left between them. CDR3 length: 14 amino acids. CDR3 region: CASKPYRERYEQYF. CDR3 bases: TGTGCCAGCAAGCCGTACCGGGAGAGGTACGAGCAGTACTTC.

Here the CDR3 DNA reads TGTGCCAGTAGTAGTCAGCAGGACACTGAAGCTTTCTTT. It is translated as CASSSQQDTEAFF. J is TRBJ1-1 and V is TRBV19; D is unresolved. CDR3 length: 13 residues. Germline values: CDR1 LNHDA, CDR2 SQIVND (reference sequence). Trimming left V 4 bases short and J 3 bases short, with 9 bases between.

At least ten counts were recorded for this clonotype. The chain couples TRBV12-3 or TRBV12-4 to TRBJ2-7; 11 bases are shared with TRBD2. The CDR3 extends over 14 amino acids. Germline trimming cut 6 bases from V and 2 bases from J; bases unmatched to any gene: 3. The CDR3 loop reads CASSSTSGTYEQYF. DNA for the CDR3: TGTGCCAGCAGCTCGACTAGCGGGACCTACGAGCAGTACTTC.

This clonotype was observed a single time. A read error is possible here, since a much larger clone lies one base away. The chain carries TRBV19 and TRBJ1-5; D gene unclear. CDR3 length equals 15 residues. With 4 bases removed from V and 9 bases from J, the gap between germline ends came to 19 bases. Germline CDR1 LNHDA, CDR2 SQIVND (reference sequence). The CDR3: CASSSTVTVARPQHF. CDR3 bases: TGTGCCAGTAGTAGTACAGTGACCGTCGCGCGGCCCCAGCATTTT.

This clonotype was picked up a small number of times. The CDR3 protein is CASSLLGALSYEQYF. The CDR3 nucleotides are TGTGCCAGCAGTTTATTAGGCGCGCTCTCCTACGAGCAGTACTTC. The V gene is TRBV28, the J gene TRBJ2-7; no clear D gene. The CDR3 length is 15 residues. Per the germline V gene, CDR1 is MDHEN and CDR2 is SYDVKM. V lost 1 base, J lost 0 bases, and 10 bases lay in between.

This clonotype was counted ten times or more. The CDR3 loop is CASSYDRRMSYNEQFF. CDR3 sequence (DNA): TGTGCCAGCAGTTACGATCGGAGGATGTCCTACAATGAGCAGTTCTTC. This sequence joins TRBV6-5 and TRBJ2-1; tentative D call: TRBD2 (5 bases). The germline gives CDR1 MNHEY, CDR2 SVGAGI. This CDR3 contains 16 residues. V was clipped by 2 bases and J by 1 base, with 12 bases between them.